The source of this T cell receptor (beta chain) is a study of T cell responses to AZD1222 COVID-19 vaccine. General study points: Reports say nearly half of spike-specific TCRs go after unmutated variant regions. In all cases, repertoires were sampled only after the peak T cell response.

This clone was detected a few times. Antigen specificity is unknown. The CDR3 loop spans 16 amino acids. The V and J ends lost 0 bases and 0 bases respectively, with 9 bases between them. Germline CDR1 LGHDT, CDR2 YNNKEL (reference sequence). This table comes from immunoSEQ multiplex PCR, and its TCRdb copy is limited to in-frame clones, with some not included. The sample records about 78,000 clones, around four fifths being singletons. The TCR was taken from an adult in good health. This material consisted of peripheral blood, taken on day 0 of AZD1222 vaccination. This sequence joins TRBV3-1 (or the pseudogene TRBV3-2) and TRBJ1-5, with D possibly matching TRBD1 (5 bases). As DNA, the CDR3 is TGTGCCAGCAGCCAAGATGGGGGGTATAGCAATCAGCCCCAGCATTTT. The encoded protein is CASSQDGGYSNQPQHF.